This TCR beta chain was recovered during a study of cytomegalovirus exposure and HLA in healthy donors listed by TCRdb under 2017. Regarding the study in general: An earlier analysis of some 600 of the donors reported around 280 Gb of sequence data and 100 million to 120 million unique TCR beta sequences obtained from 150 million to 200 million T cells. About 300 gigabases of sequencing data and around 90 million unique TCR sequences made up an early release that covered approximately 620 HLA-typed donors. Among the roughly 400 genotyped donors, around 81% belonged to the genetic ancestry cluster associated with self-reported Caucasian donors. The study aimed to test whether cataloging public T cell receptors could reveal signatures of past pathogen exposure. Using immunosequencing, the study profiled T cell repertoires from approximately 700 subjects and related those repertoires to cytomegalovirus serostatus. A separate validation cohort of approximately 120 different subjects was used in addition to the roughly 700-subject first cohort. The study combined high-throughput TCR immunosequencing, statistical association of individual TCRs with disease status, and machine learning to predict cytomegalovirus infection status. A later analysis re-analyzed previously published TCR beta repertoires from 666 donors and added high-resolution HLA genotyping to study TCR occurrence patterns. Rather than using new phenotypic data, the later analysis identified candidate immune exposures from TCR beta sequences and from how often those sequences occurred across donors. To decide whether each TCR beta V gene segment behaved as functional or pseudogenic, an earlier analysis of over 500 of the donors relied on high-throughput TCR beta sequencing. Donor age, sex, ethnicity and CMV serostatus were compiled alongside the repertoire data. In a later genetic analysis, genome-wide SNP genotypes for about 60% of the 666 donors were used, and that subset was treated as a discovery cohort. Every discovery cohort repertoire had been produced on one sequencing platform. Class I and class II HLA loci were covered by the typing at four-digit resolution. The number of donors typed differed by locus, with roughly 629-640 for A, B, C, DRB1 and DQB1, 522 for DQA1, over 600 for DPA1, and approximately 470 for DPB1. Because of strong linkage in the cohort, roughly five DR-DQ haplotypes were treated as single units for association and clustering. On average, over 200,000 unique TCR beta nucleotide sequences were sequenced per donor among more than 350 genotyped donors of the cohort, with 15% to 20% of those sequences being non-productive.

The cohort was made up of several hundred healthy bone marrow donors. At the time of sampling, all cohort members were nominally healthy, though unrecorded immune exposures were likely present. The donor tested CMV seropositive, placing the donor among the 289 seropositive members of the cohort. A peripheral blood sample was provided by each donor, and peripheral blood mononuclear cells were used for TCR beta sequencing. The Qiagen DNeasy Blood Extraction Kit was used to extract genomic DNA from the blood cell samples. The research as a whole found: The only immune exposure information available for the cohort was CMV serostatus. In a later analysis, the rate of TCR association differed among HLA loci, with DRB1 alleles having the most associated TCRs and HLA-C alleles having the fewest. A later genetic analysis associated a missense DCLRE1C variant with V-gene and J-gene trimming of TCR beta chains, and an independent cohort replicated the association. A total of roughly 160 TCR beta chains were listed by the study as associated with cytomegalovirus. Most CMV-associated TCR beta chains appeared to be HLA-restricted in a later analysis, and the HLA associations seemed to be driven largely by CMV exposure. According to the authors, the approach could potentially be generalized to other disease states and immunological phenotypes. A later analysis found that HLA-associated TCR beta chains were more clonally expanded and had lower generation probabilities than equally common non-associated chains. Assigning TCR associations to individual alleles was difficult when HLA alleles, especially DR and DQ, strongly co-occurred. Correlated functional status among segregating V segments might reflect linkage disequilibrium, but an unknown experimental factor could not be ruled out. In an earlier analysis of a few hundred of the donors, most TCR beta V segments were observed in productive rearrangements about 90% or about 30% of the time, broadly matching IMGT annotations. Roughly uniform sequencing depth across donors was assumed in presence/absence analyses, although this assumption may not hold. In vitro tests confirmed that three of the cytomegalovirus-associated TCR beta chains recognize cytomegalovirus antigens. In a later genetic analysis, fewer N-insertions in productive TCRs were reported among donors in an Asian-associated ancestry cluster than the roughly 700-donor mean. Because counts were too low, fewer than 20 rarely observed V segments, including chromosome 9 orphons, were excluded from the earlier analysis of several hundred of the donors. Most TCR sequences were seen in very few donors, while some public TCRs were found in many individuals. According to a later analysis, parvovirus B19, influenza, CMV and Epstein-Barr virus appeared linked to several top co-occurrence clusters. A further reported finding was that TCR beta sequences accurately predicted the HLA-A and HLA-B alleles for most subjects in the first cohort. The cohort was sequenced for TCR beta chains only, and without alpha or paired-chain data the features that could be detected were limited. Because HLA typing was missing for some donors at each locus, association tests included only the typed subset. The sequencing pipeline was judged likely to have produced a cluster of highly shared sequence variants as a technical artifact. A later analysis associated around 16,000 TCR beta sequences with specific HLA alleles at a false discovery rate of 0.05. In both the original and validation cohorts, the classifier was reported to diagnose cytomegalovirus status with high specificity and sensitivity. The 87-base-pair reads could not distinguish some IMGT-functional V segments, including TRBV6-2 and TRBV6-3, so those segments were excluded.

CDR1 and CDR2, looked up from the germline V gene (reference sequence), are LNHDA and SQIVND. The CDR3 spans 14 residues, from the cysteine through the phenylalanine. The retained sequence is limited to the CDR3, 42 bases, with the frame set at the first base. The trim is 8 bases for V and 5 bases for J, with a gap of 18 bases between the germline ends. Library creation used the immunoSEQ multiplex PCR assay. The multiplex PCR relied on a mix of 60 forward primers for TCR Vbeta segments and 13 reverse primers for TCR Jbeta segments. Amplification of the CDR3 region of rearranged TCR beta genes was performed with a multiplex PCR assay on genomic DNA. The Illumina HiSeq System was used to sequence the amplified TCR beta libraries as 87-base-pair reads. Regarding the original processing steps: In a later analysis, tens of millions of unique TCR beta chains were counted across the 650 to 750 repertoires, and approximately 11 million of these chains were shared by at least two donors. A nearest-neighbor algorithm error-corrected the raw reads and collapsed the reads into unique sequences, merging closely related sequences to remove PCR and sequencing errors. CDR3 sequences were aligned to IMGT reference sequences to assign V, D and J gene segments. For a sequence to be retained, a match of at least six nucleotides to both a V gene segment and a J gene segment was required. A rearrangement counted as productive if the CDR3 had no stop codons and remained in frame with V and J, and every other rearrangement counted as non-productive. CDR3 was defined by IMGT convention, running from the second conserved V-encoded cysteine to the conserved J-encoded phenylalanine. The earlier analysis of around 640 of the donors excluded sequences that lacked an unambiguous match to a single V gene segment. In an earlier analysis of a few hundred of the donors, V segments were called functional above 56.7% productive rearrangements and were called segregating when the between-donor standard deviation exceeded 5%. A statistical classification framework was built for diagnosing cytomegalovirus status from the catalog of TCR beta chain sequences. A later analysis assigned V and J genes by comparing TCR nucleotide sequences with IMGT/GENE-DB human TR gene sequences. Using the TCRdist pipeline, a later analysis assigned CDR3 sequences along with most-parsimonious VDJ recombination scenarios. In a later analysis, every TCR beta chain was defined by the combination of its CDR3 amino acid sequence and its V-gene family, and reads without a unique V-gene family were dropped. In a later analysis, fewer than 650 highly shared, low-generation-probability nucleotide sequences were removed to address suspected cross-contamination and a sequencing artifact. A later analysis calculated a clonal expansion index for each public chain from normalized within-repertoire ranks of inferred template counts. A later analysis computed generation probabilities with a VDJ recombination model fitted to out-of-frame rearrangements, and checked the results against IGoR. Hypergeometric tests were used in a later analysis to score TCR-TCR, TCR-HLA and TCR-CMV co-occurrence, with a repertoire-size bias correction applied to the TCR pairs. To estimate false discovery rates, a later analysis permuted the HLA or CMV assignments 20 times. In a later analysis, co-occurring TCRs were grouped using DBSCAN, with TCRdist sequence similarity added in when clustering inside HLA-allele-positive subsets. For co-occurrence clustering, repertoires with fewer than 30,000 or more than 120,000 public chains were excluded, along with a handful of repertoires with anomalous nucleotide sharing. In TCRdb, the immuneACCESS table is reduced to in-frame sequences with V and J assigned. These tables do not hold every clone; where another copy was compared, an unresolved V gene accounts for under half, and the others remain unexplained. That table supplies the V and J calls and clone size; D and trimming were determined from the DNA. This sample has roughly 150,000 clones in its table, and approximately 73% of those were observed once. The ten biggest clones cover under 5.5% of the sample.

Worth noting for this clone: Which antigen it targets is not known. No quality values exist for individual bases; no much larger clone is one base distant.

The clonotype was recovered from a woman between 18 and 29 years old in good health and CMV-seropositive. The material sequenced was PBMCs. The rearrangement joined TRBV19 to TRBJ1-2; confidence is insufficient to name the D gene. The CDR3 protein is CASFNLGGWYGYTF. The DNA sequence is given as TGTGCCAGTTTCAACCTTGGAGGCTGGTATGGCTACACCTTC.